The sequence of this T cell receptor (beta chain) was determined in a study of T cell responses to AZD1222 COVID-19 vaccine. The CDR3 length is 15 residues. CDR1 is LNHDA and CDR2 is SQIVND in the germline V gene (reference sequence). Between the trimmed V and J ends, which lost 7 bases and 5 bases, there was a span of 18 bases. This clone was seen more than once but under ten times. Repertoires were generated with immunoSEQ multiplex PCR, while TCRdb's copy carries only in-frame clones and drops some. The sample yields 80,000 to 130,000 clones, roughly nine tenths seen once. The sequenced sample was peripheral blood, obtained on day 0 of AZD1222 vaccination. This receptor was identified in an adult in good health. This chain uses TRBV19 with TRBJ1-5, with D possibly matching TRBD1 (5 bases). CDR3 bases: TGTGCCAGTACCGACCTGGGTTTAGGGGATCAGCCCCAGCATTTT. Protein: CASTDLGLGDQPQHF. The full variable domain, in which reference TRBV19 and TRBJ1-5 provide the parts outside the CDR3, is DGGITQSPKYLFRKEGQNVTLSCEQNLNHDAMYWYRQDPGQGLRLIYYSQIVNDFQKGDIAEGYSVSREKKESFPLTVTSAQKNPTAFYLCASTDLGLGDQPQHFGDGTRLSIL.